This TCR beta chain was observed in a study of cytomegalovirus exposure and HLA in healthy donors. To note about this clone: Antigen unknown.

The PCR made use of 60 Vbeta and 13 Jbeta primers. Data came from immunoSEQ multiplex PCR; TCRdb stores just in-frame clones and leaves some out. The table shows over 85,000 clones, with about 60% occurring only once. The study's findings and limits: Later, an analysis found that common viral pathogens appeared to be linked with several of the most significant clusters.

Input material: PBMCs. This receptor was identified in a human donor in good health.

The CDR3, as DNA: TGTGCCTGGAGTCCCAGGGGGACACTGGCCAACACCATATATTTT. It is translated as CAWSPRGTLANTIYF. The chain recombines TRBV30 with TRBJ1-3, with 7 bases that match TRBD1. Unmatched junction bases numbered 11, after V lost 2 bases and J lost 7 bases. Germline values: CDR1 GTSNPN, CDR2 SVGIG (reference sequence). The CDR3 covers 15 residues.